This T cell receptor (beta chain) was observed in a study of T cells and copy number aberrations in small-cell lung cancer. Study observations and caveats: Versus adjacent lung, tumor T-cell richness and clonality were lower; density nonsignificantly.

The repertoire was sequenced with immunoSEQ multiplex PCR; TCRdb's copy has only in-frame clones and lacks some. This sample carries some 9,300 clones, 60% to 80% of them seen once, and the ten largest clones take around a third. This clone was picked up a small number of times. Its target is unknown. The TCR was taken from a man in his fifties or sixties with small cell lung cancer. Sequencing was carried out using normal tissue next to the tumor.

The CDR3 sequence is CASSLLTASEQYF. In DNA form, the CDR3 reads TGTGCCAGCAGCTTATTGACAGCCTCGGAGCAGTACTTC. The V gene is TRBV5-6, the J gene TRBJ2-7; maybe TRBD1 (5 bases). The CDR3 totals 13 residues. Germline CDR1 reads SGHDT; CDR2 reads YYEEEE. V lost 2 bases to trimming and J lost 7 bases, with 13 bases between them.